This T cell receptor beta chain was recovered during a study of blood T cell repertoires in COVID-19. The wider study: T cells, B-cell-depleted T cells, or PBMCs supplied cDNA or gDNA.

Original processing methods: Cell counts per sample came from amplifying reference gene primers. Sequenced by immunoSEQ multiplex PCR; TCRdb stores in-frame clones only, minus some. V and J calls plus clone size are reproduced from that table; the DNA served to infer D and trimming. The sample has under 200,000 clones; around 74% are singletons. Germline assignment: CDR1 SGHAT and CDR2 FQNNGV. This CDR3 spans 14 amino acids. V gave up 5 bases and J gave up 2 bases, with 13 bases separating them. The source material was peripheral blood. The chain links TRBV11-2 to TRBJ2-7; D not resolved. This receptor was taken from a woman aged 55-75 years with COVID-19, enrolled during active disease. Here the CDR3 DNA reads TGTGCCAGCAGCCCACAACGCCTAGCCTACGAGCAGTACTTC. It translates to CASSPQRLAYEQYF. Using reference TRBV11-2 and TRBJ2-7 for the parts outside the CDR3, the full variable domain is EAGVAQSPRYKIIEKRQSVAFWCNPISGHATLYWYQQILGQGPKLLIQFQNNGVVDDSQLPKDRFSAERLKGVDSTLKIQPAKLEDSAVYLCASSPQRLAYEQYFGPGTRLTVT.